The rows below give T cell receptor beta chains drawn from one sample of a study of vaccination and CD4 T cells after COVID-19. Each CDR3 protein is one row after TCRdb ran MiXCR on the PCR reads. The data hold about 12,000 distinct CDR3 sequences, with 35% to 45% observed a single time. These receptors lack a known antigen. The sequenced material came from cultured CD4+ T cells from blood. Receptors were obtained from a human donor with COVID-19. Each CDR3 is given with its conserved first and last residue. D genes are given only for firm matches. Part of the rows lack a size; the others show once, few, many or a class for expanded clones.

>TRBJ2-6|-|-|TRBV6-5
TGTGCCAGCAGTTACCCGGGCCGAGGGAGCGTCCTGACTTTC
CASSYPGRGSVLTF
>TRBJ2-7|few|TRBD1|TRBV12-3/TRBV12-4
TGTGCCAGCAGCCTGACAGGGGGCATTATGGGCGAGCAGTACTTC
CASSLTGGIMGEQYF
>TRBJ2-5|once|TRBD1|TRBV5-8
TGTGCCAGCAGCTTGGACAGGGGGGTAGAGACCCAGTACTTC
CASSLDRGVETQYF
>TRBJ1-2|-|TRBD1|TRBV5-1
TGCGCCAGCAGCAACGAGCCGGGACAGGGGGCGGATGGCTACACCTTC
CASSNEPGQGADGYTF
>TRBJ1-2|-|-|TRBV19
TGTGCCAGTAGTACCATCGTAGAGAATAACTATGGCTACACCTTC
CASSTIVENNYGYTF
>TRBJ2-1|-|TRBD1|TRBV7-9
TGTGCCAGCAGCTTACCCGGGACAGTTGCTACCCGATTAAATGAGCAGTTCTTC
CASSLPGTVATRLNEQFF
>TRBJ1-2|-|-|TRBV6-5
TGTGCCAGCAGTTACCGCGCGGGACAAAGAGCTAACTATGGCTACACCTTC
CASSYRAGQRANYGYTF
>TRBJ1-2|-|-|TRBV6-5
TGTGCCAGCAGTTACACTCGATACAGCTATGGCTACACCTTC
CASSYTRYSYGYTF
>TRBJ1-5|-|-|TRBV5-5
TGTGCCAGCAGCTTGAAGGGTGCTAGCAATCAGCCCCAGCATTTT
CASSLKGASNQPQHF
>TRBJ1-6|few|-|TRBV30
TGTGCCTGGAGTGTATCCCCACCGTATAATTCACCCCTCCACTTT
CAWSVSPPYNSPLHF
>TRBJ1-1|few|-|TRBV30
TGTGCCTGGAGTAAGGTGGGCCCCCTGCGGACGGCTGCAGGGGAAGCTTTCTTT
CAWSKVGPLRTAAGEAFF
>TRBJ1-3|-|-|TRBV5-6
TGTGCCAGCAGGTCACAGGACATCTCTGGAAACACCATATATTTT
CASRSQDISGNTIYF
>TRBJ1-4|-|-|TRBV4-1
TGCGCCAGCAGCCAAGGAAACAGGGTAACTAATGAAAAACTGTTTTTT
CASSQGNRVTNEKLFF
>TRBJ2-1|-|TRBD2|TRBV11-2
TGTGCCAGCAGCTTAGGTCGACTAGCGGGGGGCCATAATGAGCAGTTCTTC
CASSLGRLAGGHNEQFF
>TRBJ1-2|-|-|TRBV6-2/TRBV6-3
TGTGCCAGCAGAACAGGCCCGGAGGGCTACACCTTC
CASRTGPEGYTF
>TRBJ2-3|few|-|TRBV4-2
TGTGCCAGCAGCCCCCCGGGCACAGATACGCAGTATTTT
CASSPPGTDTQYF
>TRBJ1-1|few|-|TRBV7-2
TGTGCCAGCAGGGGGATTCGGGGCCGAACTGAAGCTTTCTTT
CASRGIRGRTEAFF
>TRBJ1-5|-|-|TRBV6-5
TGTGCCAGCAGTTACTCGAGGCGAGTGGGGCGGGATATGCCCCAGCATTTT
CASSYSRRVGRDMPQHF
>TRBJ1-1|-|TRBD1|TRBV6-2/TRBV6-3
TGTGCCAGCAGCGGCCGACAGGGGCAAGGTACTGAAGCTTTCTTT
CASSGRQGQGTEAFF
>TRBJ2-3|-|-|TRBV20-1
TGCAGTGCTAGGATAGCTGTCCGCACAGATACGCAGTATTTT
CSARIAVRTDTQYF
>TRBJ1-2|few|-|TRBV7-2
TGTGCCAGCAGCCCCCAGGGGCACGGCTACACCTTC
CASSPQGHGYTF
>TRBJ2-2|-|TRBD2|TRBV7-3
TGTGCCAGCAGCCAAACGGGGGGGGACACCGGGGAGCTGTTTTTT
CASSQTGGDTGELFF
>TRBJ2-3|-|TRBD2|TRBV7-9
TGTGCCAGCAGGTCCCTAGCGGGGGCCGGCACAGATACGCAGTATTTT
CASRSLAGAGTDTQYF
>TRBJ1-6|-|-|TRBV5-1
TGCGCCAGCAGCTCGGACGGCTTCAATTCACCCCTCCACTTT
CASSSDGFNSPLHF
>TRBJ2-3|few|TRBD2|TRBV6-2/TRBV6-3
TGTGCCAGCAGTGGGGGGGGACTCACAGATACGCAGTATTTT
CASSGGGLTDTQYF
>TRBJ2-5|few|TRBD1|TRBV20-1
TGCAGTGCTAGGGGCGCACAGGGGGTAGGAGAGACCCAGTACTTC
CSARGAQGVGETQYF
>TRBJ2-2|few|-|TRBV12-3/TRBV12-4
TGTGCCAGCAGTACGACTCCGAACACCGGGGAGCTGTTTTTT
CASSTTPNTGELFF
>TRBJ2-5|-|TRBD2|TRBV5-4
TGTGCCAGCAGCTTGAGGACTAGCGGGGGGTCGGAGACCCAGTACTTC
CASSLRTSGGSETQYF
>TRBJ1-5|-|-|TRBV28
TGTGCCAGCAGTTTAAGGGGTCAGCCCCAGCATTTT
CASSLRGQPQHF
>TRBJ1-1|-|-|TRBV6-2/TRBV6-3
TGTGCCAGCGGGGATTTAGGTTCCCAGAACACTGAAGCTTTCTTT
CASGDLGSQNTEAFF
>TRBJ1-5|few|-|TRBV12-3/TRBV12-4
TGTGCCAGCAGTCCCAGGGGAGGGCATCAGCCCCAGCATTTT
CASSPRGGHQPQHF
>TRBJ1-2|-|-|TRBV19
TGTGCCAGTGCGCTCGACTCGAACTATGGCTACACCTTC
CASALDSNYGYTF
>TRBJ2-7|-|-|TRBV20-1
TGCAGTGCTAGAGAGCGGGGGCGCCCCTACGAGCAGTACTTC
CSARERGRPYEQYF
>TRBJ2-2|few|TRBD2|TRBV19
TGTGCCAGTAGGGGACTAGCGGGCACCGGGGAGCTGTTTTTT
CASRGLAGTGELFF
>TRBJ2-5|-|-|TRBV18
TGTGCCAGCTCACCGGGAACCCGCGAAGAGACCCAGTACTTC
CASSPGTREETQYF
>TRBJ1-6|few|-|TRBV7-8
TGTGCCAGCAGCTTGGGCGGGGGAGGAGGTAATTCACCCCTCCACTTT
CASSLGGGGGNSPLHF
>TRBJ1-3|-|TRBD1|TRBV30
TGTGCCTGGCGACAGGGGGGCTCTGGAAACACCATATATTTT
CAWRQGGSGNTIYF
>TRBJ2-7|few|-|TRBV27
TGTGCCAGCAGACGCACAGGGACGCTAAACTCCTACGAGCAGTACTTC
CASRRTGTLNSYEQYF
>TRBJ1-5|-|-|TRBV7-2
TGTGCCAGCAGCCCGGGTTGGGGTCGTGGCAATCAGCCCCAGCATTTT
CASSPGWGRGNQPQHF
>TRBJ1-2|few|-|TRBV5-4
TGTGCCAGCAGCTTGGGAGTCGGCAATACGTTGGGCTACACCTTC
CASSLGVGNTLGYTF
>TRBJ2-2|-|-|TRBV29-1
TGCAGCGTTGGGCAGTTATCAACCACCGGGGAGCTGTTTTTT
CSVGQLSTTGELFF
>TRBJ1-5|-|-|TRBV7-2
TGTGCCAGCAGCTTATTGGCCGCGAATCAGCCCCAGCATTTT
CASSLLAANQPQHF
>TRBJ2-3|-|-|TRBV2
TGTGCCAGCAATAAAGCGACTAGGGAGACAGATACGCAGTATTTT
CASNKATRETDTQYF
>TRBJ1-2|few|TRBD1|TRBV5-1
TGCGCCAGCAGACCGACAGGGGGGAATGTCCCGACTTTGAATGGCTACACCTTC
CASRPTGGNVPTLNGYTF
>TRBJ1-1|-|-|TRBV14
TGTGCCAGCAGCCCTCAGGGGCGCGTCACTGAAGCTTTCTTT
CASSPQGRVTEAFF
>TRBJ1-1|-|TRBD1|TRBV11-2
TGTGCCAGCAGCTCACGCCAGGGGGACACTGAAGCTTTCTTT
CASSSRQGDTEAFF
>TRBJ2-5|-|-|TRBV6-2/TRBV6-3
TGTGCTACCGCCGGGGTCGGAGAGACCCAGTACTTC
CATAGVGETQYF
>TRBJ1-3|-|-|TRBV20-1
TGCAGTGCTAGAGATATGGGGGGACACTCTGGAAACACCATATATTTT
CSARDMGGHSGNTIYF
>TRBJ1-1|-|-|TRBV19
TGTGCCAGTAGTATCCGGGGGGCGAACACTGAAGCTTTCTTT
CASSIRGANTEAFF
>TRBJ2-5|few|TRBD1|TRBV28
TGTGCCAGCAGTTCCCCCGGGACAGGGAAAGAGACCCAGTACTTC
CASSSPGTGKETQYF
>TRBJ2-7|few|-|TRBV11-2
TGTGCCAGCAGCCCCGGGATACCGGGATACGAGCAGTACTTC
CASSPGIPGYEQYF
>TRBJ1-2|-|-|TRBV9
TGTGCCAGCAGCGTAGAAGGGAATAACTATGGCTACACCTTC
CASSVEGNNYGYTF
>TRBJ2-1|-|TRBD2|TRBV7-9
TGTGCCAGCAGCCGCTCTAGCGGGGGGGCTTCCAACAATGAGCAGTTCTTC
CASSRSSGGASNNEQFF
>TRBJ2-7|-|TRBD1|TRBV19
TGTGCCAGTAGTAGTCTGTACGGGACAGAAGATTCCTACGAGCAGTACTTC
CASSSLYGTEDSYEQYF
>TRBJ2-6|-|-|TRBV19
TGTGCCAGTAGTCTTTCACGAGCCTCTGGGGCCAACGTCCTGACTTTC
CASSLSRASGANVLTF